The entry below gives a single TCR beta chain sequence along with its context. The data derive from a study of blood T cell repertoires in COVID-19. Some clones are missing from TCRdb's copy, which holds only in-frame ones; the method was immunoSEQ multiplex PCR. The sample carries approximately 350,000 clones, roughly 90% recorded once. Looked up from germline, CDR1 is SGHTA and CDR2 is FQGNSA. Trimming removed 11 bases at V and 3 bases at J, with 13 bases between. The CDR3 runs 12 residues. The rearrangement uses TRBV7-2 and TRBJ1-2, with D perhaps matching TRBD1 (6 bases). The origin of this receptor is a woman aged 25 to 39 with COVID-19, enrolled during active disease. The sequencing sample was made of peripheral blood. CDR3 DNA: TGTGCCGCATCGAGGACAGACTATGGCTACACCTTC. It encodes CAASRTDYGYTF. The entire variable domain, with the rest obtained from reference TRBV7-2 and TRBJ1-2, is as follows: GAGVSQSPSNKVTEKGKDVELRCDPISGHTALYWYRQSLGQGLEFLIYFQGNSAPDKSGLPSDRFSAERTGGSVSTLTIQRTQQEDSAVYLCAASRTDYGYTFGSGTRLTVV.